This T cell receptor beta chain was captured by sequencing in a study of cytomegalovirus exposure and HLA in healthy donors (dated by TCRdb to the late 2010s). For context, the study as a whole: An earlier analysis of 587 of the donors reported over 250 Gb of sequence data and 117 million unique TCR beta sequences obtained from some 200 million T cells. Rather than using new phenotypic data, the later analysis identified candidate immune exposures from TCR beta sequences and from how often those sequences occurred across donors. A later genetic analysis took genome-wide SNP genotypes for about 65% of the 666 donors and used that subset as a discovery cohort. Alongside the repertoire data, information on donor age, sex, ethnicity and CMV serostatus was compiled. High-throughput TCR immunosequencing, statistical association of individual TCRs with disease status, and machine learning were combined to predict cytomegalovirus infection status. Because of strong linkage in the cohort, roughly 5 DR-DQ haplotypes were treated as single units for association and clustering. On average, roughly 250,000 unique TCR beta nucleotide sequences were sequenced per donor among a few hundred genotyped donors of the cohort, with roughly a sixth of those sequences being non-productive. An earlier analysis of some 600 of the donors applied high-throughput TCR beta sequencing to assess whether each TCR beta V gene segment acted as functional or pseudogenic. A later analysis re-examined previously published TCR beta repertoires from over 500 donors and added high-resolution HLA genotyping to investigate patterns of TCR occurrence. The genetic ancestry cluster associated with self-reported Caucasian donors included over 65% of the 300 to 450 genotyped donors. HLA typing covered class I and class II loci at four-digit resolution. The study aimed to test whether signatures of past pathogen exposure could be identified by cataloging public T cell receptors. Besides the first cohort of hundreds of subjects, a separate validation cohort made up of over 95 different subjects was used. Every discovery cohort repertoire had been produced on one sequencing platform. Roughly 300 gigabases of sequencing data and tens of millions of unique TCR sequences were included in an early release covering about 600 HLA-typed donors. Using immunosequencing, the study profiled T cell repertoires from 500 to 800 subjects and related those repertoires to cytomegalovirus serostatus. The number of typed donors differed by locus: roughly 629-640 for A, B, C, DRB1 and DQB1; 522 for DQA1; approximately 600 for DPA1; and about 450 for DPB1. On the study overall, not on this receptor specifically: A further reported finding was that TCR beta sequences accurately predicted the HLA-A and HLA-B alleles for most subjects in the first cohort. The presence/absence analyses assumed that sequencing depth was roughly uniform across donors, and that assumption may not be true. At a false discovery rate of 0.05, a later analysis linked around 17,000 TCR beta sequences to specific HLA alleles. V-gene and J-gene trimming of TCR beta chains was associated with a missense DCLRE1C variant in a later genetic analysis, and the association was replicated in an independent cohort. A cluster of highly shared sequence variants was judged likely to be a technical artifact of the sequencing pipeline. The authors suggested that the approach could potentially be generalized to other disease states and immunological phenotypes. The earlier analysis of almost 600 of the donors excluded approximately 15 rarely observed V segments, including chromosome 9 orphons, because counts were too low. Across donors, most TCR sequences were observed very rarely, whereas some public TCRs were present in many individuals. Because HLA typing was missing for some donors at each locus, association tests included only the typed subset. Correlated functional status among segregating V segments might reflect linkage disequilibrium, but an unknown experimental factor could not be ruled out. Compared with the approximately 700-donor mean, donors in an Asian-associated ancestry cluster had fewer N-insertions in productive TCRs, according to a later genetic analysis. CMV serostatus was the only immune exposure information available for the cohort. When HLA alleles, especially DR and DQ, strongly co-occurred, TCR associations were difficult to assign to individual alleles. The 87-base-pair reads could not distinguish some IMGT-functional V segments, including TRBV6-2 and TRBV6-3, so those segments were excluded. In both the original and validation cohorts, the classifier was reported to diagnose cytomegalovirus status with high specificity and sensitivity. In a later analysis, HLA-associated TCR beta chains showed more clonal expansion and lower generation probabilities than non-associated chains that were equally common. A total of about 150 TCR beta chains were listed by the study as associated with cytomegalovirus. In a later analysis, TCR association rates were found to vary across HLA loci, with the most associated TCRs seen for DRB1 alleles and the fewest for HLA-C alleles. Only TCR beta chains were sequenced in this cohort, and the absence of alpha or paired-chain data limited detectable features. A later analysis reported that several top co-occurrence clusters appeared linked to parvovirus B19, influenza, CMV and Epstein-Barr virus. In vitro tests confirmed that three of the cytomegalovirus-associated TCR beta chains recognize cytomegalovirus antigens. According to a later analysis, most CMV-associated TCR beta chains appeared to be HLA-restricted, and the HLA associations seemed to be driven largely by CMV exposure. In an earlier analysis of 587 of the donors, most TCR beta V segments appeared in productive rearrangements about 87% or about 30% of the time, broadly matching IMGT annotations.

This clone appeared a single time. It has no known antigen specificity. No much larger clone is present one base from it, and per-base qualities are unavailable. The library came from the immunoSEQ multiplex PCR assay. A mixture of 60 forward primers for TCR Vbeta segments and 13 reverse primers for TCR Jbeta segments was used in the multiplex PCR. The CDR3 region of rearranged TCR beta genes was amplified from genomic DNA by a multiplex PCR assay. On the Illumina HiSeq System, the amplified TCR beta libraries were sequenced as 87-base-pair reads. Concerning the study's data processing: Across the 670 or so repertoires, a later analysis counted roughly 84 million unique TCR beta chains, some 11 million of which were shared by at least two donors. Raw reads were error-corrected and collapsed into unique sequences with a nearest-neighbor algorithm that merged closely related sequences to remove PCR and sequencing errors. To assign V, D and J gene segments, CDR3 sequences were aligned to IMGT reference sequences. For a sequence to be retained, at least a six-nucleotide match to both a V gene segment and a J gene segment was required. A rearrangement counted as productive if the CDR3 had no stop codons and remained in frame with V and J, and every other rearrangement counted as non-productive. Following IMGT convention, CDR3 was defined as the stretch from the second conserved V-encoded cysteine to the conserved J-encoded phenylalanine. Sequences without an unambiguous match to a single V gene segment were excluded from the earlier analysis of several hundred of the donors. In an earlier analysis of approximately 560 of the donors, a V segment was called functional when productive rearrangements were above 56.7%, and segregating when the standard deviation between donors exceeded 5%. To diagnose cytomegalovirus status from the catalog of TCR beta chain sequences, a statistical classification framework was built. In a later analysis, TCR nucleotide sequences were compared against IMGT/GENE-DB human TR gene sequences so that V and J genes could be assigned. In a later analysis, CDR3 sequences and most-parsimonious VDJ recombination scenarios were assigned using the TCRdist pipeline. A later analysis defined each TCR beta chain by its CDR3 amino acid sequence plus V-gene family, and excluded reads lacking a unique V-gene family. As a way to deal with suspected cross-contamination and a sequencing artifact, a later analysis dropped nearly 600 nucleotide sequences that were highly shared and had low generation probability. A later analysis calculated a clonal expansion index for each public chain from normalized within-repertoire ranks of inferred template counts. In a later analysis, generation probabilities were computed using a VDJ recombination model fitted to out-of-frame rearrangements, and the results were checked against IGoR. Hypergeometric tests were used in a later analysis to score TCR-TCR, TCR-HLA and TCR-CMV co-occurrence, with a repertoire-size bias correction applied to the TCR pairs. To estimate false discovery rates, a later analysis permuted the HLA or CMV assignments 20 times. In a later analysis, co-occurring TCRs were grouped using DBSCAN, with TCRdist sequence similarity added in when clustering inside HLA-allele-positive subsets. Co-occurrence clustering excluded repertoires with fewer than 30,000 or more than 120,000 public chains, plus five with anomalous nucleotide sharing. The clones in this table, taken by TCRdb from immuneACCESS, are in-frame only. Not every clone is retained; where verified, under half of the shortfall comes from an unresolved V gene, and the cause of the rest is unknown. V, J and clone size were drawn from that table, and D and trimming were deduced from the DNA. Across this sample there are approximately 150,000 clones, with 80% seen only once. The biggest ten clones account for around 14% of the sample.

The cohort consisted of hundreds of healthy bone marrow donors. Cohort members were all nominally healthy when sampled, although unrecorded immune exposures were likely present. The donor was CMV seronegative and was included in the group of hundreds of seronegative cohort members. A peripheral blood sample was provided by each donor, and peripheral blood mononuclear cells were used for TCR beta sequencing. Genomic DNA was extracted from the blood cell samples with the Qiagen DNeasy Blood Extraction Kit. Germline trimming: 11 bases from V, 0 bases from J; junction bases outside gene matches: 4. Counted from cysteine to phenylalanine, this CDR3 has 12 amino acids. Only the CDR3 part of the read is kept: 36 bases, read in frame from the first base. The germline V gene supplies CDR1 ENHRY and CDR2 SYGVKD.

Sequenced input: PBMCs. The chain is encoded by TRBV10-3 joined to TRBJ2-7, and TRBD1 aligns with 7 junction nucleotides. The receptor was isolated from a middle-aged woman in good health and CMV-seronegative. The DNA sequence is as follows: TGTGCCTCCAGGGGGAGCTCCTACGAGCAGTACTTC. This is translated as CASRGSSYEQYF.